The TCR beta chain described here comes from a study of blood T cell repertoires in COVID-19. Study-level information: PBMCs, B-cell-depleted T cells, or T cells were the source of the cDNA or gDNA that made up the material.

The ends were cut back, 3 bases at V and 9 bases at J, with 10 bases in the middle. Germline loops: CDR1 SGHDT, CDR2 YYEEEE. The CDR3 sequence is 12 residues long. Original analysis: How many nucleated cells were present was estimated from reference gene primer amplification. Libraries were prepared by immunoSEQ multiplex PCR; TCRdb keeps only in-frame clonotypes and omits some of them. V and J calls and clone size are given by that table; D and trimming were obtained from the DNA. There are over 200,000 clones in the sample; roughly four fifths occur only once, and 2% to 3% lies in the top ten. This TCR was sampled from a woman aged 40-49 years with active or convalescent COVID-19. Source material: peripheral blood. The V call is TRBV5-6, the J call TRBJ2-1, with D possibly TRBD2 on 6 matching bases. The CDR3 is CASSSLAREQFF. CDR3 bases: TGTGCCAGCAGCTCCCTAGCGCGTGAGCAGTTCTTC.